The 20 T cell receptor beta chains given below trace back to one sample, sequenced in a study of cytomegalovirus exposure and HLA in healthy donors. The study ran its PCR with 60 Vbeta and 13 Jbeta primers. The table came from immunoSEQ multiplex PCR; TCRdb's copy has only in-frame clones and leaves some out. The sample has about 160,000 clones; roughly 80% are singletons. The specimen was PBMCs. The receptor source for this set is a human donor in good health.

DNA of the CDR3: TGTGCCAGCAGTTTACAGTTGGAGCAGTACTTC. Amino acid sequence: CASSLQLEQYF. The genes are TRBV2 and TRBJ2-7; D remains unclear. This CDR3 has 11 amino acids. V lost 5 bases and J lost 7, with 9 bases in between. Germline CDR1 is SNHLY and CDR2 is FYNNEI.

The chain employs TRBV6-1 and TRBJ2-5; possibly TRBD2 for D (6 bases). Trimming cost V 5 bases and J 3 bases, with 16 bases left between them. The CDR3 is made up of 15 amino acids. Germline assignment: CDR1 MNHNS and CDR2 SASEGT. CDR3 sequence: CASSTRDLGKETQYF. In DNA, the CDR3 is TGTGCCAGCAGTACCCGGGACTTAGGGAAAGAGACCCAGTACTTC.

The V call is TRBV10-3, the J call TRBJ1-1, with 9 bases that match TRBD1. This CDR3 spans 14 amino acids. Germline CDR1 ENHRY, CDR2 SYGVKD. After removal of 9 bases from V and 0 bases from J, the junction contained 5 bases not matched to a gene. Here the CDR3 reads CAIVGTGLNTEAFF. The CDR3 nucleotides are TGTGCCATAGTAGGGACAGGGTTGAACACTGAAGCTTTCTTT.

This clone was seen once. This chain links TRBV29-1 with TRBJ1-1, with D perhaps matching TRBD1 (6 bases). The V end lost 5 bases, the J end lost 8 bases, and 12 bases lay between the germline ends. This CDR3 has 11 residues. Per the germline V gene, CDR1 is SQVTM and CDR2 is ANQGSEA. Here the CDR3 DNA reads TGCAGCGTTAGGACAGATTGCGAAGCTTTCTTT. It translates to CSVRTDCEAFF.

A few counts support this clone. This chain links TRBV4-1 with TRBJ1-1; D might be TRBD1 (6 bases). Germline V gives CDR1 MGHRA, CDR2 YSYEKL. The CDR3 sequence is 13 residues long. V lost 5 bases and J 4 bases, leaving 11 bases between the germline ends. The CDR3 reads CASSKQGGTEAFF. The DNA of the CDR3 is TGCGCCAGCAGCAAACAGGGTGGCACTGAAGCTTTCTTT.

This clone turned up a few times. The chain has TRBV6-5 and TRBJ2-2; D call uncertain. Trimming took 6 bases from V and 2 from J, leaving 13 bases between them. The germline CDR1 and CDR2 sequences are MNHEY and SVGAGI. The CDR3 runs to 15 residues. The CDR3 bases are TGTGCCAGCAGGCCGACTTTAGGCAACACCGGGGAGCTGTTTTTT. This translates into CASRPTLGNTGELFF.

This clone was observed once. This chain uses TRBV27 with TRBJ1-1; D is unclear. Germline-derived CDR1 and CDR2 are MNHEY and SMNVEV (reference sequence). The CDR3 is 11 residues long. Trimming left V 6 bases short and J 7 bases short, with 9 bases between. In DNA, the CDR3 is TGTGCCAGCAGGAGGGCATTTGAAGCTTTCTTT. Translated, it gives CASRRAFEAFF.

This chain links TRBV5-1 with TRBJ2-7, with 9 nucleotides matching TRBD1. With V trimmed by 4 bases and J by 4 bases, 12 bases remained unmatched. Germline-derived CDR1 and CDR2 are SGHRS and YFSETQ. The CDR3 length is 16 residues. CDR3 amino acids: CASSGLPGQGEYEQYF. The CDR3 nucleotides read TGCGCCAGCAGCGGCCTTCCGGGACAGGGAGAATACGAGCAGTACTTC.

The rearrangement links TRBV9 to TRBJ2-1; 7 bases map to TRBD2. Germline lookup yields CDR1 SGDLS and CDR2 YYNGEE. V trimming: 0 bases; J trimming: 4 bases; junction bases outside the gene matches: 7. CDR3 length: 16 residues. The CDR3 DNA follows: TGTGCCAGCAGCGTAGAATCCCTAGCGGTTTACAATGAGCAGTTCTTC. This encodes CASSVESLAVYNEQFF. The complete variable domain, with remaining parts taken from reference TRBV9 and TRBJ2-1, reads DSGVTQTPKHLITATGQRVTLRCSPRSGDLSVYWYQQSLDQGLQFLIQYYNGEERAKGNILERFSAQQFPDLHSELNLSSLELGDSALYFCASSVESLAVYNEQFFGPGTRLTVL.

The rearrangement links TRBV7-9 to TRBJ2-1; the match to TRBD1 covers 12 bases. Germline CDR1 SEHNR, CDR2 FQNEAQ (reference sequence). The trim removed 2 bases at V and 10 bases at J, leaving 6 bases unmatched. This CDR3 has 15 residues. The DNA for the CDR3 is TGTGCCAGCAGCTTACCGGGACAGGGGGCCCGGGAGCAGTTCTTC. It is translated as CASSLPGQGAREQFF.

The chain has TRBV5-6 and TRBJ1-5, with 7 nucleotides matching TRBD1. Losses at the gene ends were 0 bases for V and 5 bases for J; bases not matched to a gene: 5. Germline CDR1 reads SGHDT; CDR2 reads YYEEEE. There are 15 residues in the CDR3. CDR3 region: CASSLGRGSYQPQHF. The CDR3 DNA reads TGTGCCAGCAGCTTGGGCAGGGGGAGCTATCAGCCCCAGCATTTT.

The rearrangement uses TRBV4-3 and TRBJ1-1; 7 nucleotides line up with TRBD1. V shed 0 bases and J 6 bases; nucleotides not matched to a gene: 13. Germline loops: CDR1 LGHNA, CDR2 YSLEER. The CDR3 spans 17 residues. The CDR3 reads CASSQDLSRNRGSEAFF. In nucleotides, the CDR3 is TGCGCCAGCAGCCAAGATCTATCTAGGAACAGGGGCTCTGAAGCTTTCTTT.

The chain recombines TRBV4-3 with TRBJ1-2, with TRBD1 matching over 8 bases. Looked up from germline, CDR1 is LGHNA and CDR2 is YSLEER. The CDR3 sequence is 16 residues long. J lost 2 bases, V lost 1 base, and 6 bases had no gene match. The CDR3 sequence: CASSQARGLGNYGYTF. CDR3 coding DNA: TGCGCCAGCAGCCAAGCCAGGGGGCTCGGGAACTATGGCTACACCTTC.

The V call is TRBV27, the J call TRBJ1-2; possibly TRBD1 for D (6 bases). Germline lookup yields CDR1 MNHEY and CDR2 SMNVEV (reference sequence). Trimming took off 6 bases at V and 7 bases at J, with 21 bases between the two ends. This CDR3 spans 15 amino acids. The CDR3 protein is CASSHSQGGGIGYTF. The CDR3 DNA is TGTGCCAGCAGCCATTCGCAAGGGGGGGGCATTGGCTACACCTTC.

This sequence joins TRBV5-6 and TRBJ1-5; D call uncertain. Germline CDR1 and CDR2: SGHDT and YYEEEE. Trimming removed 4 bases at V and 3 bases at J, with 11 bases between. The CDR3 totals 14 residues. CDR3 amino acids: CASSGGLTNQPQHF. The CDR3 DNA reads TGTGCCAGCAGCGGCGGACTCACCAATCAGCCCCAGCATTTT.

This clone came up once. V is TRBV2 and J is TRBJ1-2; 10 bases agree with TRBD1. The CDR3 has 13 amino acids. Germline CDR1 SNHLY, CDR2 FYNNEI. Trimming removed 4 bases from V and 8 bases from J; junction bases left unmatched: 4. The DNA for the CDR3 is TGTGCCAGCAGTGCCGGGACAGGGGCCGGCTACACCTTC. It translates to CASSAGTGAGYTF.

This clone has only a few counts. This chain uses TRBV7-2 with TRBJ2-7; the D gene is possibly TRBD2 (5 bases). Trimming removed 5 bases at V and 2 bases at J, with 16 bases between. Germline V CDR1 and CDR2: SGHTA, FQGNSA. The CDR3 spans 15 residues. The CDR3 spells CASSLDSTLTYEQYF. CDR3 nucleotides: TGTGCCAGCAGCCTGGACTCGACACTAACCTACGAGCAGTACTTC.

The rearrangement uses TRBV5-1 and TRBJ2-7; tentative D call: TRBD1 (5 bases). The germline CDR1 and CDR2 sequences are SGHRS and YFSETQ. With 3 bases removed from V and 1 base from J, the gap between germline ends came to 11 bases. The CDR3 is 14 amino acids. The DNA for the CDR3 is TGCGCCAGCAGCTCCGCCCCAGGGTCCTACGAGCAGTACTTC. It yields the protein CASSSAPGSYEQYF. Complete variable domain (other parts from reference TRBV5-1 and TRBJ2-7): KAGVTQTPRYLIKTRGQQVTLSCSPISGHRSVSWYQQTPGQGLQFLFEYFSETQRNKGNFPGRFSGRQFSNSRSEMNVSTLELGDSALYLCASSSAPGSYEQYFGPGTRLTVT.

V is TRBV7-9 and J is TRBJ2-2; tentative D call: TRBD1 (5 bases). The CDR3 is made up of 15 amino acids. Germline V gene lookup returns CDR1 SEHNR and CDR2 FQNEAQ (reference sequence). Trimming cost V 4 bases and J 4 bases, with 13 bases left between them. CDR3 DNA sequence: TGTGCCAGCAGCTCCGGTGGGGCTAGCACCGGGGAGCTGTTTTTT. Translation gives CASSSGGASTGELFF.

The chain couples TRBV6-5 to TRBJ2-5; D might be TRBD1 (5 bases). Matching the DNA end better, TRBJ2-7 makes the J call doubtful. The germline gives CDR1 MNHEY, CDR2 SVGAGI. CDR3 length: 14 amino acids. CDR3 nucleotides: TGTGCCAGCAGTTACGCCTCAGGGAATTACGAGCAGTACTTC. It specifies CASSYASGNYEQYF.